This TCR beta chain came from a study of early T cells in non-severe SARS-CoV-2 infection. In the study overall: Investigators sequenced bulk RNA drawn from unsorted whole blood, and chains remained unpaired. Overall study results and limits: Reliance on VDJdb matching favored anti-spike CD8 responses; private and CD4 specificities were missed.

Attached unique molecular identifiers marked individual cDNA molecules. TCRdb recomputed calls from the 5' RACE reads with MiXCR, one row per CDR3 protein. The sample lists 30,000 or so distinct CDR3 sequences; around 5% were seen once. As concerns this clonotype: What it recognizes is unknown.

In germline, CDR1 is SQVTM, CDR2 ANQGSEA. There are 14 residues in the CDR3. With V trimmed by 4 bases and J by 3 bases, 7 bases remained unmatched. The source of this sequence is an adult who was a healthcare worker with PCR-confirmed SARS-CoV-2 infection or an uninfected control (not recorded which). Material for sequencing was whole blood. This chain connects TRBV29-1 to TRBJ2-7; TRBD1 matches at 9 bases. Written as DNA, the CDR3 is TGCAGCGTTGGGTCGGGACAGGGCTTCTACGAGCAGTACTTC. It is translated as CSVGSGQGFYEQYF.